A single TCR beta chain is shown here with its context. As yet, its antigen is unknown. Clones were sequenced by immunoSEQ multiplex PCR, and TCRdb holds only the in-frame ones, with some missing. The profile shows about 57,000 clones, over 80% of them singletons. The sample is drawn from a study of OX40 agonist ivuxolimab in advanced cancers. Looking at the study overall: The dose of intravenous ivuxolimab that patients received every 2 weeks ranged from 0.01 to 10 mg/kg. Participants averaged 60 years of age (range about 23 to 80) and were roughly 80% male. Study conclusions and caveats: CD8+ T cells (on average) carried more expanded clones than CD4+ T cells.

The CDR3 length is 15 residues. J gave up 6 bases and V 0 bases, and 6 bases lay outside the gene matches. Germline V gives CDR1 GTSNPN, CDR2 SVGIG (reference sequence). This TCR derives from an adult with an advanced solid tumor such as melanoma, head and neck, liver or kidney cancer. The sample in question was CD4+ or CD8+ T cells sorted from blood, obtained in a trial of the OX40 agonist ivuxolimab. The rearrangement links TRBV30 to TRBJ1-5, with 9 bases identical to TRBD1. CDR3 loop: CAWSVLGTGSQPQHF. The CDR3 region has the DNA TGTGCCTGGAGTGTACTTGGGACAGGGAGTCAGCCCCAGCATTTT. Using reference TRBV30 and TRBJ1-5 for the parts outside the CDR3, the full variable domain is SQTIHQWPATLVQPVGSPLSLECTVEGTSNPNLYWYRQAAGRGLQLLFYSVGIGQISSEVPQNLSASRPQDRQFILSSKKLLLSDSGFYLCAWSVLGTGSQPQHFGDGTRLSIL.